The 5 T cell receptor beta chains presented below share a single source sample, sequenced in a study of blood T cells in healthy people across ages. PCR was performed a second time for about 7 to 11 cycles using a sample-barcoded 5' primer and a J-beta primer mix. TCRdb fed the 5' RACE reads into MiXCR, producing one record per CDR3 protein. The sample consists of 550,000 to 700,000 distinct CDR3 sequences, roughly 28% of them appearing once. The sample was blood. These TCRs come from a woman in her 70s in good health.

CDR3: CASSPDRVVYNEQFF. In DNA, the CDR3 is TGTGCCAGTAGCCCGGACAGGGTCGTATACAATGAGCAGTTCTTC. V and J are TRBV19 and TRBJ2-1, with 8 positions matching TRBD1. CDR3 length: 15 amino acids. Losses at the gene ends were 6 bases for V and 4 bases for J; bases not matched to a gene: 8. Germline lookup yields CDR1 LNHDA and CDR2 SQIVND (reference sequence).

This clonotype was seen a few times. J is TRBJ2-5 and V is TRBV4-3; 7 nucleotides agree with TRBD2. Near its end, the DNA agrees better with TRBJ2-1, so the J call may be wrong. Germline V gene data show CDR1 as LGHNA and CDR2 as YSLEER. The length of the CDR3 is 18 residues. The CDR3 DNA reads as TGCGCCAGCAGCGAGAATGGCGGCGGGAGATCCGGGCATCATGAGCAGTTCTTC. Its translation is CASSENGGGRSGHHEQFF.

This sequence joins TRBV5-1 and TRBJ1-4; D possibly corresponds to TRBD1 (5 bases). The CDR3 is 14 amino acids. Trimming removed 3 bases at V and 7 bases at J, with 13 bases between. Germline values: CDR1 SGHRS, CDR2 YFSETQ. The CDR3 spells CASSSQGWSEKLFF. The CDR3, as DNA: TGCGCCAGCAGCTCTCAGGGTTGGAGTGAAAAACTGTTTTTT.

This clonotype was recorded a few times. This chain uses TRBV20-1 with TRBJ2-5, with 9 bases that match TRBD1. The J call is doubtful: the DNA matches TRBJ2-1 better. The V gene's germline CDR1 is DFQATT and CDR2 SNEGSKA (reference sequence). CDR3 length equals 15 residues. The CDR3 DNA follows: TGCAGTGCTAAGACCGGGACAGGGCCCACCAATGAGCAGTTCTTC. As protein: CSAKTGTGPTNEQFF.

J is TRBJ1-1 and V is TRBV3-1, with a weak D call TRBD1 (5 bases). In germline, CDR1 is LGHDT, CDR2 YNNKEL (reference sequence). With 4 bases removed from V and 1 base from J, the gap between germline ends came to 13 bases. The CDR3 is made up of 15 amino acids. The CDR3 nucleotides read TGTGCCAGCAGCCCCAGGGATAAGAAGAACACTGAAGCTTTCTTT. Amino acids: CASSPRDKKNTEAFF.